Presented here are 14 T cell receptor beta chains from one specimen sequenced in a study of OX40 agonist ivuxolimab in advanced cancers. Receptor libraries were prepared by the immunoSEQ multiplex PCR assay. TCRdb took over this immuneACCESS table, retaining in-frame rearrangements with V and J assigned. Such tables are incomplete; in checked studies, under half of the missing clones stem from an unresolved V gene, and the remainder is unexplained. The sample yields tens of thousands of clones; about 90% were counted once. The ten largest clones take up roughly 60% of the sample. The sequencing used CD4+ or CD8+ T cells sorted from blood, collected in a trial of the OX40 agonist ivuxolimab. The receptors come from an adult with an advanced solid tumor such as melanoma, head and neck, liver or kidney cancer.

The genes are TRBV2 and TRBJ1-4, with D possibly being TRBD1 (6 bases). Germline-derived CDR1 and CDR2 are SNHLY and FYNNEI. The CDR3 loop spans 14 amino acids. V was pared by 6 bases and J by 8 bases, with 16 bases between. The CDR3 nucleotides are TGTGCCAGCAGACAGGACAGCCACCTCGAAAAACTGTTTTTT. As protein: CASRQDSHLEKLFF.

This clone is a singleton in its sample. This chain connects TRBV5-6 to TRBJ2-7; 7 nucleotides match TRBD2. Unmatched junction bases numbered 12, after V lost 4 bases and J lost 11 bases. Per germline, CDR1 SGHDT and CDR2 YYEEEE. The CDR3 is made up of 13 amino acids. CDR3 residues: CASSPRGLGREYF. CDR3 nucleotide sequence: TGTGCCAGCAGCCCCCGAGGACTAGGGAGGGAGTACTTC.

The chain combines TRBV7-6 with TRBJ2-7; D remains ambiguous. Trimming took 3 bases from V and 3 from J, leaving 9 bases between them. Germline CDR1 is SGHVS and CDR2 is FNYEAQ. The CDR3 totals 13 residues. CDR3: CASSFGVLYEQYF. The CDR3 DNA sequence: TGTGCCAGCAGCTTTGGGGTCCTCTACGAGCAGTACTTC.

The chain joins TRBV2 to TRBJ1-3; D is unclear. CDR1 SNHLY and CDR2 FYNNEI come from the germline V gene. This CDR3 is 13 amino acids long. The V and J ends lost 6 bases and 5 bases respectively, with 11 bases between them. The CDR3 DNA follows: TGTGCCAGCAGGAGGACTTACCGAAACACCATATATTTT. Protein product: CASRRTYRNTIYF.

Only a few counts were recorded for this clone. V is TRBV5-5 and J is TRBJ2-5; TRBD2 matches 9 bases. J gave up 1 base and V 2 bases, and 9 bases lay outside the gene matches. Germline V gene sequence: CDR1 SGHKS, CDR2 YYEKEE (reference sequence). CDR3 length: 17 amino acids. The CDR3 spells CASSLREILAGQETQYF. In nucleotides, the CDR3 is TGTGCCAGCAGCTTAAGAGAGATACTAGCGGGCCAAGAGACCCAGTACTTC.

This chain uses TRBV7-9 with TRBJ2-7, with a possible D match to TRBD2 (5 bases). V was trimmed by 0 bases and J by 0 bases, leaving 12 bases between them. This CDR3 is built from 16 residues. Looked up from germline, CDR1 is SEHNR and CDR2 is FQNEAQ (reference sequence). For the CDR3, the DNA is TGTGCCAGCAGCTTAGCGTCAGGCGGGTCCTCCTACGAGCAGTACTTC. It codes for CASSLASGGSSYEQYF.

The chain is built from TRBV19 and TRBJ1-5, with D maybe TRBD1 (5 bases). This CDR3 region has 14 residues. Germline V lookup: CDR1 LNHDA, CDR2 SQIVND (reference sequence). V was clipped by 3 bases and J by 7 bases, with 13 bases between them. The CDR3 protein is CASSIGGDKQPQHF. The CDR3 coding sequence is TGTGCCAGTAGTATTGGGGGGGATAAGCAGCCCCAGCATTTT.

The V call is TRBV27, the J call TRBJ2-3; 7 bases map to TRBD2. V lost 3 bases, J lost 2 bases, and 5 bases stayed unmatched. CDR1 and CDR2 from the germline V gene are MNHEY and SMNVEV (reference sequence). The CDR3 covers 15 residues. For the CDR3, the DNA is TGTGCCAGCAGTTTTTTCGCGGGAGTCACAGATACGCAGTATTTT. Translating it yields CASSFFAGVTDTQYF.

The CDR3 region is CASSLVDRDSSYEQYF. The DNA for the CDR3 is TGTGCCAGCAGCTTAGTAGACAGGGACAGCTCCTACGAGCAGTACTTC. V and J are TRBV7-9 and TRBJ2-7; 7 nucleotides match TRBD1. Germline V CDR1 and CDR2: SEHNR, FQNEAQ (reference sequence). The CDR3 sequence is 16 residues long. After removal of 1 base from V and 0 bases from J, the junction contained 6 bases not matched to a gene.

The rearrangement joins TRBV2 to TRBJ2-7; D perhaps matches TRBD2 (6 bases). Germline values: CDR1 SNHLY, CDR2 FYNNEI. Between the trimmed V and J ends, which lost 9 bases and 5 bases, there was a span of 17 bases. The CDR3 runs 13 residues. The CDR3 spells CARGDPGVDEQYF. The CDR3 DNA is TGTGCCAGGGGGGATCCGGGGGTGGACGAGCAGTACTTC.

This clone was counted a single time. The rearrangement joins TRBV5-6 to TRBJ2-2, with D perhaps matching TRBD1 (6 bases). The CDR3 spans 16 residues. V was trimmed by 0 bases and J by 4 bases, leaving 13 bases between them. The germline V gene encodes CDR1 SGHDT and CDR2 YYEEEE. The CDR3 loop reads CASSLGLGAGTGELFF. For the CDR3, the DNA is TGTGCCAGCAGCTTGGGGCTGGGGGCGGGCACCGGGGAGCTGTTTTTT.

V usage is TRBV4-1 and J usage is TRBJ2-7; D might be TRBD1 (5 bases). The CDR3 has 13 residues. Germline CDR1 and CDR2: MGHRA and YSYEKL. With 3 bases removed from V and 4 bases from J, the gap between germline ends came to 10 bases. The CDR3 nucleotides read TGCGCCAGCAGCCACCAAAGGGGATACGAGCAGTACTTC. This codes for CASSHQRGYEQYF.

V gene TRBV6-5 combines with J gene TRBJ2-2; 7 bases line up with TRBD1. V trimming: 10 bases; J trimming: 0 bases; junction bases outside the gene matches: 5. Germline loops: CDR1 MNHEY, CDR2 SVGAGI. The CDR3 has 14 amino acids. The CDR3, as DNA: TGTGCCACCACGGACAGGTCGAACACCGGGGAGCTGTTTTTT. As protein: CATTDRSNTGELFF.

DNA of the CDR3: TGCGCCAGCAGCCAAACAGGGGGCTACGAGCAGTACTTC. Amino acid sequence: CASSQTGGYEQYF. The chain uses TRBV4-1 and TRBJ2-7; 8 nucleotides agree with TRBD1. CDR1 is MGHRA and CDR2 is YSYEKL in the germline V gene. The trim removed 2 bases at V and 3 bases at J, leaving 0 bases unmatched. CDR3 length: 13 residues.